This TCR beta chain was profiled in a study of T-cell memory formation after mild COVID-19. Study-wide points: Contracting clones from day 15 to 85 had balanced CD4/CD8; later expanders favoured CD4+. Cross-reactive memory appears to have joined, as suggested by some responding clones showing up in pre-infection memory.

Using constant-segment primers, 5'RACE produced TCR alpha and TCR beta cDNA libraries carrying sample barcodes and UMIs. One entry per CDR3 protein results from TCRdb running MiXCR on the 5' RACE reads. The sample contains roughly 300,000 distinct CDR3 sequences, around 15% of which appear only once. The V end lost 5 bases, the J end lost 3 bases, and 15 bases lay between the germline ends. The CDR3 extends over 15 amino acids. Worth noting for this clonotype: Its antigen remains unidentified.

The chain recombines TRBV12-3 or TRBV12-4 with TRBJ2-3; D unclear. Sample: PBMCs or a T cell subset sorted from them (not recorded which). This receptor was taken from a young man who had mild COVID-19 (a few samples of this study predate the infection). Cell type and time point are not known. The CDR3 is CASSPPERWTDTQYF. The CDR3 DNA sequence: TGTGCCAGCAGTCCACCGGAGAGGTGGACAGATACGCAGTATTTT.